One and the same sample provided the 18 T cell receptor beta chains below, sequenced in a study of blood T cell repertoires in COVID-19. Assay: immunoSEQ multiplex PCR; the TCRdb copy retains only in-frame clones and omits some. This table holds 250,000 to 300,000 clones, 70% to 90% found once. Input material: PBMCs or T cells enriched from blood (not recorded which). The receptors were gathered from a woman aged 45-65 years who had been exposed to COVID-19.

The rearrangement uses TRBV29-1 and TRBJ2-2; weak D call: TRBD2 (6 bases). Trimming pared 4 bases from V and 4 bases from J, leaving 13 bases between. The CDR3 contains 14 residues. Looked up from germline, CDR1 is SQVTM and CDR2 is ANQGSEA. CDR3 loop: CSVAKAGGTGELFF. CDR3 DNA sequence: TGCAGCGTTGCGAAAGCCGGGGGCACCGGGGAGCTGTTTTTT.

The rearrangement links TRBV12-5 to TRBJ1-4, with D possibly being TRBD1 (5 bases). The germline CDR1 and CDR2 sequences are LGHNT and FRNRAP. V was shortened by 1 base and J by 8 bases, with 35 bases between the two germline ends. The CDR3 spans 22 residues. CDR3: CASGLGLTRLAKRDRIDEKLFF. The CDR3, as DNA: TGTGCTAGTGGTTTGGGATTAACCAGACTAGCAAAGCGAGACAGAATTGACGAAAAACTGTTTTTT.

This chain uses TRBV27 with TRBJ1-1, with D tentatively TRBD1 (5 bases). Per the germline V gene, CDR1 is MNHEY and CDR2 is SMNVEV (reference sequence). V lost 2 bases, J lost 1 base, and 11 bases lay in between. The CDR3 contains 15 residues. CDR3 in amino acids: CASSLGGAQNTEAFF. The CDR3 nucleotides are TGTGCCAGCAGTTTAGGCGGGGCCCAGAACACTGAAGCTTTCTTT.

Only one count was recorded for this clone. The rearrangement uses TRBV7-9 and TRBJ1-4; D unresolved. The V gene lost 1 base and the J gene lost 8 bases, with 11 bases spanning the gap. The germline V gene encodes CDR1 SEHNR and CDR2 FQNEAQ (reference sequence). This CDR3 spans 14 amino acids. The CDR3 DNA sequence: TGTGCCAGCAGCTTAGGGTCTGTTCGGGAAAAACTGTTTTTT. This encodes CASSLGSVREKLFF.

This clone was counted a single time. The V and J genes are TRBV6-4 and TRBJ2-2; 9 nucleotides align to TRBD2. CDR3 size: 15 residues. The germline V gene encodes CDR1 MRHNA and CDR2 SNTAGT. Unmatched junction bases numbered 5, after V lost 8 bases and J lost 1 base. The CDR3 is CASSQLAGNTGELFF. In DNA form, the CDR3 reads TGTGCCAGCTCTCAACTAGCGGGGAACACCGGGGAGCTGTTTTTT.

The chain recombines TRBV5-1 with TRBJ1-2, with 12 bases that match TRBD1. Germline CDR1 and CDR2: SGHRS and YFSETQ. The CDR3 sequence is 15 residues long. The J segment lost 7 bases and the V segment lost 0 bases, leaving 4 bases of the junction unmatched. CDR3 amino acids: CASSLEGQGASGYTF. CDR3 nucleotides: TGCGCCAGCAGCTTGGAGGGACAGGGGGCGTCTGGCTACACCTTC.

The sample holds one count of this clone. The chain links TRBV11-2 to TRBJ2-1; 8 bases are a match to TRBD1. The CDR3 totals 16 residues. J was trimmed by 3 bases and V by 2 bases; bases with no gene match: 6. CDR1 and CDR2 (germline): SGHAT, FQNNGV. The CDR3: CASSLMNRGFYNEQFF. The CDR3 DNA is TGTGCCAGCAGCTTAATGAACAGGGGGTTCTACAATGAGCAGTTCTTC.

The chain employs TRBV2 and TRBJ2-5; 9 nucleotides agree with TRBD1. Trimming at V came to 9 bases and at J to 3 bases, leaving 14 bases not matched to a gene. The CDR3 sequence is 16 residues long. The germline gives CDR1 SNHLY, CDR2 FYNNEI. CDR3 loop: CASTPPGQGFKETQYF. CDR3 DNA sequence: TGTGCCAGTACTCCCCCGGGACAGGGATTCAAAGAGACCCAGTACTTC.

The gene calls are TRBV13 and TRBJ2-1, with TRBD2 identical over 7 bases. The CDR3 is made up of 14 amino acids. V was pared by 3 bases and J by 6 bases, with 5 bases of the junction left unmatched. Germline-derived CDR1 and CDR2 are PRHDT and FYEKMQ (reference sequence). For the CDR3, the DNA is TGTGCCAGCAGCTTCGGGGAGGGGCGCAATGAGCAGTTCTTC. This encodes CASSFGEGRNEQFF.

The V call is TRBV6-4, the J call TRBJ2-1; the match to TRBD1 covers 9 bases. Trimming took 5 bases from V and 4 from J; bases not matched to a gene: 3. Germline-derived CDR1 and CDR2 are MRHNA and SNTAGT. The CDR3 contains 14 residues. The CDR3 loop reads CASSRTGAYNEQFF. The CDR3 DNA is TGTGCCAGCAGTCGGACAGGGGCTTACAATGAGCAGTTCTTC.

The V and J genes are TRBV5-8 and TRBJ2-7; 8 bases are shared with TRBD2. The germline gives CDR1 SGHTS, CDR2 YDEGEE. The ends lost 1 base at V and 7 bases at J; junction bases unmatched: 10. The CDR3 totals 15 residues. CDR3 amino acids: CASSLRGGLVREQYF. As DNA, the CDR3 is TGTGCCAGCAGCTTGCGGGGGGGCCTGGTACGAGAGCAGTACTTC.

V and J are TRBV6-5 and TRBJ1-1; D not resolved. CDR1 and CDR2 (germline): MNHEY, SVGAGI. Trimming shortened V by 8 bases and J by 1 base, and 5 bases separated the two germline ends. The CDR3 runs 11 residues. The CDR3 spells CASAGNTEAFF. CDR3 DNA: TGTGCCAGCGCAGGGAACACTGAAGCTTTCTTT.

Details on this clone: The sample holds other DNA sequences that translate to the same CDR3. The CDR3 DNA sequence: TGTGCCAGCTCTCTGAGGGAGACCCAGTACTTC. Protein product: CASSLRETQYF. The chain recombines TRBV12-3 or TRBV12-4 with TRBJ2-5, with D uncertain. Trimming shortened V by 8 bases and J by 5 bases, and 9 bases separated the two germline ends. The CDR3 extends over 11 amino acids.

There are many counts of this clone. The chain carries TRBV30 and TRBJ1-6, with D unresolved. The CDR3 is 12 residues long. V dropped 1 base and J dropped 9 bases, with 7 bases sitting between them. Germline values: CDR1 GTSNPN, CDR2 SVGIG (reference sequence). The CDR3 protein is CAWSGAGSPLHF. The CDR3 bases are TGTGCCTGGAGTGGGGCAGGTTCACCCCTCCACTTT.

This clone showed up just a few times. This sequence joins TRBV5-1 and TRBJ2-2; TRBD2 might be the D (6 bases). The V gene's germline CDR1 is SGHRS and CDR2 YFSETQ. This CDR3 is built from 15 residues. Trimming shortened V by 6 bases and J by 3 bases, and 15 bases separated the two germline ends. CDR3 region: CASIPIPGDTGELFF. CDR3 in DNA: TGCGCCAGCATACCCATACCGGGGGACACCGGGGAGCTGTTTTTT.

The chain links TRBV19 to TRBJ1-2, with D tentatively TRBD1 (5 bases). CDR1 and CDR2 from the germline V gene are LNHDA and SQIVND (reference sequence). CDR3 length: 13 residues. Trimming shortened V by 7 bases and J by 2 bases, and 11 bases separated the two germline ends. CDR3: CASTRENNYGYTF. The CDR3 DNA reads TGTGCCAGTACCAGGGAAAACAACTATGGCTACACCTTC.

This clone was seen a single time. This chain uses TRBV24-1 with TRBJ1-1; D remains unclear. There are 12 residues in the CDR3. The germline V gene encodes CDR1 KGHDR and CDR2 SFDVKD. The V and J ends lost 5 bases and 11 bases respectively, with 14 bases between them. The CDR3 DNA follows: TGTGCCACCAGTGGAAATGGGGAGGCGGCTTTCTTT. Translated, it gives CATSGNGEAAFF.

J is TRBJ1-2 and V is TRBV27, with 8 bases identical to TRBD1. Germline lookup yields CDR1 MNHEY and CDR2 SMNVEV (reference sequence). Losses at the gene ends were 5 bases for V and 4 bases for J; bases not matched to a gene: 9. This CDR3 is 15 amino acids long. The CDR3 spells CASSEDRGALYGYTF. Written as DNA, the CDR3 is TGTGCCAGCAGTGAAGACAGGGGAGCGCTCTATGGCTACACCTTC.